The following is a T cell receptor beta chain sequence with its context. Its antigen remains undetermined. No base quality values were provided; no much bigger clone lies one nucleotide off. In total, over 600 healthy bone marrow donors made up the cohort. Cohort members were all nominally healthy when sampled, although unrecorded immune exposures were likely present. The donor tested CMV seronegative and was one of the 352 seronegative cohort members. A peripheral blood sample was provided by each donor, and peripheral blood mononuclear cells were used for TCR beta sequencing. The Qiagen DNeasy Blood Extraction Kit was used to extract genomic DNA from the blood cell samples. V loses 1 base, J loses 4 bases, and the germline ends lie 13 bases apart. According to the germline V gene, CDR1 reads MGHDK and CDR2 reads SYGVNS. Taken from cysteine to phenylalanine, the CDR3 has 15 residues. Kept here is only the CDR3 DNA, which spans 45 bases and is read in frame from base 1.

Libraries came from the immunoSEQ multiplex PCR assay. A mixture of 60 forward primers for TCR Vbeta segments and 13 reverse primers for TCR Jbeta segments was used in the multiplex PCR. A multiplex PCR assay on genomic DNA amplified the CDR3 region of rearranged TCR beta genes. The Illumina HiSeq System was used to sequence the amplified TCR beta libraries as 87-base-pair reads. The original methods were these. A later analysis counted some 74 million unique TCR beta chains across the 500 to 850 repertoires, and around 9.9 million of these chains were shared by at least two donors. Raw reads were error-corrected and collapsed into unique sequences with a nearest-neighbor algorithm that merged closely related sequences to remove PCR and sequencing errors. CDR3 sequences were aligned to IMGT reference sequences to assign V, D and J gene segments. For a sequence to be retained, a match of at least six nucleotides was required to both a V gene segment and a J gene segment. A rearrangement counted as productive if the CDR3 had no stop codons and remained in frame with V and J, and every other rearrangement counted as non-productive. Following IMGT convention, CDR3 was defined as the stretch from the second conserved V-encoded cysteine up to the conserved J-encoded phenylalanine. In an earlier analysis of more than 550 of the donors, sequences lacking an unambiguous match to a single V gene segment were excluded. In an earlier analysis of some 590 of the donors, V segments were called functional above 56.7% productive rearrangements and were called segregating when the between-donor standard deviation exceeded 5%. A statistical classification framework was developed to diagnose cytomegalovirus status using the catalog of TCR beta chain sequences. In a later analysis, V and J genes were assigned by comparing TCR nucleotide sequences against IMGT/GENE-DB human TR gene sequences. Using the TCRdist pipeline, a later analysis assigned CDR3 sequences along with most-parsimonious VDJ recombination scenarios. In a later analysis, each TCR beta chain was defined by its CDR3 amino acid sequence together with its V-gene family, and reads without a unique V-gene family were excluded. A later analysis removed 500 to 600 highly shared, low-generation-probability nucleotide sequences to deal with suspected cross-contamination and a sequencing artifact. In a later analysis, a clonal expansion index was calculated for each public chain from normalized within-repertoire ranks of inferred template counts. In a later analysis, generation probabilities were computed using a VDJ recombination model fitted to out-of-frame rearrangements, and the results were checked against IGoR. In a later analysis, TCR-TCR, TCR-HLA and TCR-CMV co-occurrence was scored with hypergeometric tests, and a repertoire-size bias correction was applied to TCR pairs. To estimate false discovery rates, a later analysis permuted the HLA or CMV assignments 20 times. In a later analysis, co-occurring TCRs were grouped using DBSCAN, and TCRdist sequence similarity was added for clustering within HLA-allele-positive subsets. Co-occurrence clustering excluded repertoires with fewer than 30,000 or more than 120,000 public chains, plus five with anomalous nucleotide sharing. TCRdb obtained this table from immuneACCESS and retained in-frame rearrangements with V and J assigned. These tables miss some clones; where compared with another copy, unresolved V genes account for less than half of the shortfall, and the remainder is unexplained. V and J calls and clone size follow that table, whereas D and trimming were derived from the DNA. The sample contains some 150,000 clones, 65% to 75% of them found a single time. The ten largest clones represent 4% to 5.5% of the sample.

These data come from a study of cytomegalovirus exposure and HLA in healthy donors (dated by TCRdb to the late 2010s). A note on the overall study: In an earlier analysis of around 540 of the donors, about 260 Gb of sequence data and 117 million unique TCR beta sequences from roughly 190 million T cells were reported. HLA typing included class I and class II loci at four-digit resolution. The study was designed to test whether signatures of past pathogen exposure could be identified by cataloging public T cell receptors. Donor age, sex, ethnicity and CMV serostatus were collected together with the repertoire data. Every repertoire in the discovery cohort had been generated on one and the same sequencing platform. High-throughput TCR immunosequencing, statistical association of individual TCRs with disease status, and machine learning were combined to predict cytomegalovirus infection status. A handful of DR-DQ haplotypes were treated as single units for association and clustering because of strong linkage in the cohort. Among under 450 genotyped donors of the cohort, an average of roughly 240,000 unique TCR beta nucleotide sequences were sequenced per donor, roughly 18% of them non-productive. Besides the first cohort of approximately 670 subjects, a separate validation cohort made up of roughly 130 different subjects was used. A later analysis re-analyzed previously published TCR beta repertoires from 550 to 700 donors and added high-resolution HLA genotyping to study TCR occurrence patterns. In a later genetic analysis, genome-wide SNP genotypes for about three fifths of the 666 donors were used, and that subset was treated as a discovery cohort. The study used immunosequencing to profile the T cell repertoires of 666 subjects and linked those repertoires to cytomegalovirus serostatus. An early release that covered 640 HLA-typed donors contained about 290 gigabases of sequencing data and 80 million or so unique TCR sequences. The later analysis used no new phenotypic data to find candidate immune exposures, relying instead on TCR beta sequences and their occurrence across donors. Typing coverage differed by locus: A, B, C, DRB1 and DQB1 were typed in roughly 620-640 donors, DQA1 in approximately 520, DPA1 in some 570, and DPB1 in around 490. To decide whether each TCR beta V gene segment behaved as functional or pseudogenic, an earlier analysis of approximately 590 of the donors relied on high-throughput TCR beta sequencing. Of the roughly 400 genotyped donors, over 65% fell in the genetic ancestry cluster associated with self-reported Caucasian donors.

On the study overall, not on this receptor specifically: Presence/absence analyses assumed roughly uniform sequencing depth across donors, an assumption that may not hold. According to a later analysis, parvovirus B19, influenza, CMV and Epstein-Barr virus appeared linked to several top co-occurrence clusters. Because HLA typing was missing for some donors at each locus, association tests included only the typed subset. Because counts were too low, roughly 16 rarely observed V segments, including chromosome 9 orphons, were left out of the earlier analysis of 587 of the donors. This cohort had only TCR beta chains sequenced, and the lack of alpha or paired-chain data limited which features could be detected. Some IMGT-functional V segments, including TRBV6-2 and TRBV6-3, could not be told apart with the 87-base-pair reads, so those segments were excluded. In the study, approximately 150 TCR beta chains were listed as associated with cytomegalovirus. Broadly in line with IMGT annotations, most TCR beta V segments showed up in productive rearrangements about 87% or about 30% of the time in an earlier analysis of 450 to 750 of the donors. In a later analysis, HLA-associated TCR beta chains showed more clonal expansion and lower generation probabilities than non-associated chains that were equally common. A later analysis found that most CMV-associated TCR beta chains appeared HLA-restricted, with HLA associations seemingly driven largely by CMV exposure. A group of highly shared sequence variants was considered likely to be a technical artifact of the sequencing pipeline. In a later analysis, TCR association rates were found to vary across HLA loci, with the most associated TCRs seen for DRB1 alleles and the fewest for HLA-C alleles. Assigning TCR associations to individual alleles was difficult when HLA alleles, especially DR and DQ, strongly co-occurred. A further reported finding was that TCR beta sequences accurately predicted the HLA-A and HLA-B alleles for most subjects in the first cohort. In vitro tests confirmed that a few of the cytomegalovirus-associated TCR beta chains recognize cytomegalovirus antigens. Most TCR sequences were observed very rarely across donors, whereas some public TCRs were present in many individuals. In a later genetic analysis, fewer N-insertions in productive TCRs were reported among donors in an Asian-associated ancestry cluster than the roughly 640-donor mean. CMV serostatus was the only immune exposure information available for the cohort. In both the original and validation cohorts, the classifier was reported to diagnose cytomegalovirus status with high specificity and sensitivity. In a later genetic analysis, a missense DCLRE1C variant was associated with V-gene and J-gene trimming of TCR beta chains, and the association was replicated in an independent cohort. Correlated functional status among segregating V segments might reflect linkage disequilibrium, but an unknown experimental factor could not be ruled out. The authors suggested that the approach could potentially be extended to other disease states and immunological phenotypes. Specific HLA alleles were associated with 15,000 to 20,000 TCR beta sequences at a false discovery rate of 0.05 in a later analysis.

The rearrangement combines TRBV25-1 with TRBJ1-1; a tentative D match to TRBD1 spans 6 bases. This sequence was found in a man aged 55 to 70 in good health and CMV-seronegative. Sequenced material: PBMCs. The CDR3 protein: CASSESYRVGTEAFF. The DNA reads as follows: TGTGCCAGCAGTGAATCCTACAGGGTAGGCACTGAAGCTTTCTTT.